This T cell receptor beta chain was captured in a study of cytomegalovirus exposure and HLA in healthy donors. Overall study context: An earlier analysis identified 120 million or so unique TCR beta sequences in about 180 million T cells.

In the PCR, 60 Vbeta and 13 Jbeta primers were used. Assay: immunoSEQ multiplex PCR; the TCRdb copy retains only in-frame clones and omits some. The sample holds roughly 100,000 clones, about 74% seen once. This CDR3 has 15 residues. Trimming removed 6 bases from V and 2 bases from J; junction bases left unmatched: 5. Germline loops: CDR1 MNHEY, CDR2 SVGAGI. Overall study findings and caveats: High specificity and sensitivity for cytomegalovirus status were reported for the classifier. A further, later analysis showed that HLA-associated TCR beta chains (compared with equally common others) were more clonally expanded. Presence/absence analyses assumed roughly uniform sequencing depth across donors, which may not hold.

A note on this clone: Its antigen is as yet unknown.

This chain joins TRBV6-5 and TRBJ2-1, with 9 nucleotides matching TRBD1. The sample consisted of PBMCs. The sequence came from a woman in her fifties or sixties in good health and CMV-seropositive. In DNA, the CDR3 is TGTGCCAGCAGCACGACAGGGGGACCCTACAATGAGCAGTTCTTC. The encoded protein is CASSTTGGPYNEQFF.